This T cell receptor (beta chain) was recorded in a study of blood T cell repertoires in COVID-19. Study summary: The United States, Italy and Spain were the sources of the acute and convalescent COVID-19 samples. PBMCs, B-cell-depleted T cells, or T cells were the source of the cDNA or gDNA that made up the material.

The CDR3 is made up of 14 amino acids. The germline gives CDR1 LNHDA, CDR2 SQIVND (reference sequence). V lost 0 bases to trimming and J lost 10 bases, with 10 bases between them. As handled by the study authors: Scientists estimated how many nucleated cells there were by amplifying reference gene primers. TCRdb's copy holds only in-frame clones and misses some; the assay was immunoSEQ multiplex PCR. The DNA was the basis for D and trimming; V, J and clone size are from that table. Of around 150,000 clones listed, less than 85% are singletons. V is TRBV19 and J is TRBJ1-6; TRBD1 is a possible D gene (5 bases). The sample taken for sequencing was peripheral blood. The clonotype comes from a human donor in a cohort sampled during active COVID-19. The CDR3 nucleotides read TGTGCCAGTAGTATAGAAGGGGCTCAGTCACCCCTCCACTTT. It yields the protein CASSIEGAQSPLHF.